This T cell receptor (beta chain) emerged from a study of CD8 T cells in ankylosing spondylitis. Study outcomes and limitations: Some of the motif variants had earlier been found in reactive arthritis patients' fluid and blood. Characteristic of ankylosing spondylitis blood, it appeared, was a TCR beta motif comprising about 8 highly homologous variants.

Researchers built TCR beta libraries using quantitative 5'-RACE with molecular barcodes. In TCRdb, the 5' RACE reads were re-called with MiXCR into one record per CDR3 protein. The sample carries 200,000 to 250,000 distinct CDR3 sequences, roughly 24% recorded once. Remarks on this clonotype: Its antigen is as yet unknown.

Trimming took 4 bases from V and 3 from J, leaving 14 bases between them. The germline V gene encodes CDR1 SGHRS and CDR2 YFSETQ. This CDR3 is built from 14 residues. Sequenced sample: blood, either unsorted or a sorted T cell fraction (not recorded which). The chain uses TRBV5-1 and TRBJ2-7; a possible D gene is TRBD2 (6 bases). This clonotype was sampled from a male donor with ankylosing spondylitis or in good health (not recorded which). The DNA for the CDR3 is TGCGCCAGCAGCCTCGGGGGTGCGGACTACGAGCAGTACTTC. It codes for CASSLGGADYEQYF. Complete variable domain (other parts from reference TRBV5-1 and TRBJ2-7): KAGVTQTPRYLIKTRGQQVTLSCSPISGHRSVSWYQQTPGQGLQFLFEYFSETQRNKGNFPGRFSGRQFSNSRSEMNVSTLELGDSALYLCASSLGGADYEQYFGPGTRLTVT.